This is a list of T cell receptor beta chains from one sample in a study of T cells in Graves' hyperthyroidism and ophthalmopathy. TCRdb analysed the multiplex PCR reads with MiXCR anew, one entry per CDR3 protein. Of about 660,000 distinct CDR3 sequences listed, less than 45% are singletons. Material for sequencing was peripheral blood or thyroid tissue (not recorded which). Receptors were obtained from an adult man with Graves' disease, either hyperthyroidism or ophthalmopathy (not recorded which). Both conserved end residues are part of each CDR3. Fields, in order: J gene, V gene, clone size, D gene, CDR3 protein, CDR3 DNA. The D gene is left open where the match is weak. A row's size may be missing; if present it is once, few, many or a size class.

J: TRBJ1-1
V: TRBV4-1
size: .
D: .
CDR3: CASSFGTSNTEAFF
DNA: TGCGCCAGCAGCTTCGGGACATCGAACACTGAAGCTTTCTTT

J: TRBJ1-2
V: TRBV29-1
size: .
D: .
CDR3: CSSGNRHYGYTF
DNA: TGCAGCAGTGGGAACAGACACTATGGCTACACCTTC

J: TRBJ2-7
V: TRBV20-1
size: many
D: TRBD1
CDR3: CSALTDRVYEQYF
DNA: TGCAGTGCCTTGACCGACAGGGTCTACGAGCAGTACTTC

J: TRBJ1-2
V: TRBV15
size: few
D: TRBD1
CDR3: CATSRDDPGTGAYGYTF
DNA: TGTGCCACCAGCAGAGATGACCCCGGGACAGGGGCTTACGGCTACACCTTC

J: TRBJ2-7
V: TRBV20-1
size: many
D: .
CDR3: CSAREQGYEQYF
DNA: TGCAGTGCTAGAGAGCAGGGTTACGAGCAGTACTTC

J: TRBJ1-1
V: TRBV2
size: .
D: .
CDR3: CASSESDLNTEAFF
DNA: TGTGCCAGCAGTGAGTCGGACCTGAACACTGAAGCTTTCTTT

J: TRBJ2-5
V: TRBV3-1
size: .
D: .
CDR3: CASSEPCQEFRDQETQYF
DNA: TGTGCCAGCAGTGAACCATGTCAGGAATTCAGGGACCAAGAGACCCAGTACTTC

J: TRBJ2-7
V: TRBV7-2
size: .
D: TRBD2
CDR3: CASSPRLALSYEQYF
DNA: TGTGCCAGCAGCCCAAGACTAGCGCTTTCCTACGAGCAGTACTTC

J: TRBJ2-7
V: TRBV29-1
size: .
D: TRBD2
CDR3: CSVGTSGGSYEQYF
DNA: TGCAGCGTGGGGACTAGCGGGGGGTCCTACGAGCAGTACTTC

J: TRBJ1-4
V: TRBV11-1
size: .
D: TRBD1
CDR3: CASSLAHGTGGEKLFF
DNA: TGTGCCAGCAGCTTAGCGCACGGGACAGGGGGAGAAAAACTGTTTTTT

J: TRBJ1-1
V: TRBV20-1
size: few
D: .
CDR3: CSARAVLNTEAFF
DNA: TGCAGTGCTAGAGCCGTTCTAAACACTGAAGCTTTCTTT

J: TRBJ2-7
V: TRBV19
size: many
D: .
CDR3: CASSPDGRYEQYF
DNA: TGTGCCAGTAGCCCAGACGGGCGCTACGAGCAGTACTTC

J: TRBJ1-6
V: TRBV10-3
size: few
D: .
CDR3: CASSLPRGLSPLHF
DNA: TGTGCCAGCAGTTTGCCCAGGGGCCTTTCACCCCTCCACTTT

J: TRBJ2-5
V: TRBV20-1
size: .
D: TRBD1
CDR3: CSATRTGVRETQYF
DNA: TGCAGTGCAACCCGGACAGGGGTACGGGAGACCCAGTACTTC

J: TRBJ1-4
V: TRBV24-1
size: .
D: .
CDR3: CATSEGRDGYTGDAEKLFF
DNA: TGTGCCACCAGTGAGGGCAGGGACGGCTACACGGGAGACGCTGAAAAACTGTTTTTT

J: TRBJ1-2
V: TRBV20-1
size: .
D: TRBD1
CDR3: CSARDTGTGNYGYTF
DNA: TGCAGTGCTAGAGACACCGGGACAGGCAACTATGGCTACACCTTC

J: TRBJ2-5
V: TRBV29-1
size: many
D: .
CDR3: CSATTGVGETQYF
DNA: TGCAGCGCCACGACGGGAGTTGGAGAGACCCAGTACTTC

J: TRBJ1-6
V: TRBV2
size: many
D: .
CDR3: CASSDLVSSPLHF
DNA: TGTGCCAGCAGTGATCTAGTTAGTTCACCCCTCCACTTT

J: TRBJ1-5
V: TRBV29-1
size: many
D: TRBD1
CDR3: CSVAGTDLPQHF
DNA: TGCAGCGTTGCCGGGACAGATCTCCCCCAGCATTTT

J: TRBJ2-2
V: TRBV9
size: .
D: .
CDR3: CASSVVSSGQGSTGELFF
DNA: TGTGCCAGCAGCGTAGTCTCCTCCGGGCAGGGATCCACCGGGGAGCTGTTTTTT

J: TRBJ1-1
V: TRBV5-6
size: .
D: .
CDR3: CASSLSPFEAFF
DNA: TGTGCCAGCAGCTTGAGTCCCTTTGAAGCTTTCTTT

J: TRBJ2-7
V: TRBV7-2
size: .
D: .
CDR3: CASSLAGWDEQYF
DNA: TGTGCCAGCAGCTTAGCGGGTTGGGACGAGCAGTACTTC

J: TRBJ2-6
V: TRBV19
size: few
D: .
CDR3: CASSRGSRINSGANVLTF
DNA: TGTGCCAGTAGCCGGGGGAGCAGAATAAACTCTGGGGCCAACGTCCTGACTTTC

J: TRBJ1-5
V: TRBV2
size: .
D: .
CDR3: CASSEAQHF
DNA: TGTGCCAGCAGTGAAGCTCAGCATTTT

J: TRBJ1-1
V: TRBV25-1
size: .
D: .
CDR3: CASSLGSGAFF
DNA: TGTGCCAGCAGTTTGGGCTCTGGAGCTTTCTTT

J: TRBJ2-5
V: TRBV7-3
size: many
D: TRBD2
CDR3: CASSHRGGEGETQYF
DNA: TGTGCCAGCAGCCACCGGGGGGGCGAGGGGGAGACCCAGTACTTC

J: TRBJ1-2
V: TRBV2
size: .
D: TRBD1
CDR3: CASSLQGTGGHGYTF
DNA: TGTGCCAGCAGCCTCCAAGGGACAGGGGGCCATGGCTACACCTTC

J: TRBJ2-2
V: TRBV10-3
size: many
D: TRBD2
CDR3: CAISESRSGGTGELFF
DNA: TGTGCCATCAGTGAGTCGAGGAGCGGGGGTACCGGGGAGCTGTTTTTT

J: TRBJ2-2
V: TRBV12-3/TRBV12-4
size: few
D: TRBD1
CDR3: CASRPDDRVGTGELFF
DNA: TGTGCCAGCAGACCAGATGACAGGGTTGGCACCGGGGAGCTGTTTTTT

J: TRBJ2-6
V: TRBV7-3
size: .
D: TRBD1
CDR3: CASSPRQGETGANGLTF
DNA: TGTGCCAGCAGCCCCCGACAGGGAGAAACTGGGGCCAACGGCCTGACTTTC

J: TRBJ1-6
V: TRBV7-9
size: many
D: .
CDR3: CASSFGILNSPLHF
DNA: TGTGCCAGCAGCTTCGGGATTCTTAATTCACCCCTCCACTTT

J: TRBJ2-2
V: TRBV9
size: .
D: .
CDR3: CASSAGWGLSGELFF
DNA: TGTGCCAGCAGCGCTGGATGGGGGCTCTCGGGCGAGCTGTTTTTT

J: TRBJ1-1
V: TRBV7-2
size: .
D: TRBD1
CDR3: CASRGQKYTEAFF
DNA: TGTGCCAGTAGGGGACAGAAATATACTGAAGCTTTCTTT

J: TRBJ2-7
V: TRBV2
size: many
D: TRBD1
CDR3: CASSERTGRYEQYF
DNA: TGTGCCAGCAGCGAAAGGACAGGGCGCTACGAGCAGTACTTC

J: TRBJ1-5
V: TRBV20-1
size: few
D: TRBD1
CDR3: CSARDRSGNQPQHF
DNA: TGCAGTGCTAGGGACAGGAGTGGTAATCAGCCCCAGCATTTT

J: TRBJ1-2
V: TRBV5-1
size: many
D: .
CDR3: CASSLGGPDGYTF
DNA: TGCGCCAGCAGCTTGGGGGGGCCCGATGGCTACACCTTC

J: TRBJ1-2
V: TRBV5-5
size: .
D: .
CDR3: CASSFAQDYGYTF
DNA: TGTGCCAGCAGCTTTGCCCAGGACTATGGCTACACCTTC

J: TRBJ1-5
V: TRBV20-1
size: .
D: .
CDR3: CSAMKAGAGQPQHF
DNA: TGCAGTGCTATGAAGGCAGGGGCCGGTCAGCCCCAGCATTTT

J: TRBJ2-7
V: TRBV12-3/TRBV12-4
size: few
D: TRBD2
CDR3: CASSFTSGSVDEQYF
DNA: TGTGCCAGCAGTTTTACTAGCGGGAGTGTAGACGAGCAGTACTTC

J: TRBJ1-5
V: TRBV28
size: .
D: .
CDR3: CASSIVGGNQPQHF
DNA: TGTGCCAGTAGTATAGTAGGGGGCAATCAGCCCCAGCATTTT

J: TRBJ1-1
V: TRBV9
size: few
D: TRBD1
CDR3: CASSPDRVGTFYAEAFF
DNA: TGTGCCAGCAGCCCTGACAGGGTGGGAACTTTTTACGCTGAAGCTTTCTTT

J: TRBJ1-1
V: TRBV7-8
size: few
D: .
CDR3: CASSLLLTEAFF
DNA: TGTGCCAGCAGCTTACTCCTCACTGAAGCTTTCTTT

J: TRBJ1-1
V: TRBV10-3
size: .
D: TRBD1
CDR3: CAIRPGTGRSTEAFF
DNA: TGTGCCATCAGACCCGGGACAGGGAGAAGCACTGAAGCTTTCTTT

J: TRBJ2-5
V: TRBV20-1
size: many
D: TRBD1
CDR3: CSARGTGSGETQYF
DNA: TGCAGTGCTAGGGGGACAGGGTCGGGGGAGACCCAGTACTTC

J: TRBJ2-5
V: TRBV2
size: few
D: .
CDR3: CASSARGAGFQETQYF
DNA: TGTGCCAGCAGTGCGCGCGGGGCGGGATTTCAGGAGACCCAGTACTTC

J: TRBJ1-1
V: TRBV14
size: .
D: .
CDR3: CASSRDLQGTEAFF
DNA: TGTGCCAGCAGCCGAGACCTCCAGGGGACTGAAGCTTTCTTT

J: TRBJ1-4
V: TRBV27
size: many
D: .
CDR3: CASSFQGGEKLFF
DNA: TGTGCCAGCAGTTTCCAGGGCGGTGAAAAACTGTTTTTT

J: TRBJ1-5
V: TRBV29-1
size: many
D: TRBD1
CDR3: CSVSQGINQPQHF
DNA: TGCAGCGTTTCACAGGGGATTAATCAGCCCCAGCATTTT

J: TRBJ2-2
V: TRBV7-9
size: few
D: .
CDR3: CASSQDREQRELFF
DNA: TGTGCCAGCAGCCAAGATAGGGAGCAGAGGGAGCTGTTTTTT

J: TRBJ1-4
V: TRBV25-1
size: .
D: .
CDR3: CASSQGTRINEKLFF
DNA: TGTGCCAGCAGCCAAGGGACACGGATAAATGAAAAACTGTTTTTT

J: TRBJ1-1
V: TRBV10-3
size: .
D: .
CDR3: CAISESSGGRDGNTEAFF
DNA: TGTGCCATCAGTGAGTCATCGGGGGGCAGGGATGGGAACACTGAAGCTTTCTTT

J: TRBJ2-5
V: TRBV29-1
size: .
D: TRBD1
CDR3: CSVGGSAGGLEETQYF
DNA: TGCAGCGTTGGAGGGTCGGCAGGGGGTTTGGAAGAGACCCAGTACTTC

J: TRBJ1-3
V: TRBV5-5
size: .
D: TRBD1
CDR3: CASSPPGTAGNTIYF
DNA: TGTGCCAGCAGCCCACCCGGGACAGCCGGAAACACCATATATTTT

J: TRBJ2-6
V: TRBV14
size: once
D: .
CDR3: CASSQDPGSSGANVLTF
DNA: TGTGCCAGCAGCCAAGACCCGGGAAGCTCTGGGGCCAACGTCCTGACTTTC